The 11 T cell receptor beta chains given below trace back to one sample, sequenced in a study of cytotoxic CD8 clonotypes in ibrutinib-treated CLL. Assay: immunoSEQ multiplex PCR; the TCRdb copy retains only in-frame clones and omits some. The table includes some 12,000 clones, 60% to 80% detected once. The starting material was PBMCs, obtained before ibrutinib treatment. Receptors originate from a human donor with chronic lymphocytic leukemia.

This chain links TRBV5-1 with TRBJ2-1, with D uncertain. V gave up 0 bases and J gave up 0 bases, with 10 bases separating them. CDR1 SGHRS and CDR2 YFSETQ come from the germline V gene. The CDR3 has 16 amino acids. The CDR3 region has the DNA TGCGCCAGCAGCTTGGACCTTCAGAGCTCCTACAATGAGCAGTTCTTC. This gives the protein CASSLDLQSSYNEQFF.

The chain recombines TRBV6-1 with TRBJ2-1, with 8 bases that match TRBD1. V was clipped by 3 bases and J by 6 bases; unmatched bases: 16. The CDR3 extends over 18 amino acids. Germline CDR1 is MNHNS and CDR2 is SASEGT. The CDR3, as DNA: TGTGCCAGCAGTGAGGGATTTACTTCAGGGGGCGCCCGCAATGAGCAGTTCTTC. This translates into CASSEGFTSGGARNEQFF.

The V gene is TRBV4-3, the J gene TRBJ1-5; the D gene is possibly TRBD1 (5 bases). CDR1 is LGHNA, CDR2 YSLEER, per germline. The CDR3 runs 15 residues. V lost 0 bases and J 0 bases, leaving 6 bases between the germline ends. This CDR3 reads CASSQEGPSNQPQHF. The CDR3, as DNA: TGCGCCAGCAGCCAAGAGGGACCTAGCAATCAGCCCCAGCATTTT.

This clone was observed a handful of times. The chain combines TRBV7-2 with TRBJ1-1, with D possibly TRBD1 on 5 matching bases. V was pared by 7 bases and J by 10 bases, with 19 bases between. Germline CDR1 SGHTA, CDR2 FQGNSA. This CDR3 has 13 residues. The CDR3 loop is CASTRAHTEGAFF. CDR3 sequence (DNA): TGTGCCAGCACCAGGGCCCATACAGAGGGAGCTTTCTTT.

This clone has only a few counts. CDR3 DNA sequence: TGCAGCGTGCCGACAGGGCGCAACTATGGCTACACCTTC. Protein sequence: CSVPTGRNYGYTF. The V gene is TRBV29-1, the J gene TRBJ1-2, with 7 nucleotides matching TRBD1. Per germline, CDR1 SQVTM and CDR2 ANQGSEA. V was pared by 6 bases and J by 2 bases, with 6 bases of the junction left unmatched. The CDR3 sequence is 13 residues long.

This clone was seen only a few times. Germline and junction disagree at one end, which may indicate a read error. The chain uses TRBV7-7 and TRBJ2-7; 10 bases agree with TRBD1. Per germline, CDR1 SSHAT and CDR2 FNYEAQ (reference sequence). The CDR3 covers 13 residues. The DNA for the CDR3 is TGTGCTAGCAGCAAGGACAGGGGGGCCGAGCAGTACTTC. Protein: CASSKDRGAEQYF.

V usage is TRBV5-1 and J usage is TRBJ2-5; TRBD1 matches 7 bases. Losses at the gene ends were 2 bases for V and 2 bases for J; bases not matched to a gene: 3. The CDR3 consists of 14 residues. Germline-derived CDR1 and CDR2 are SGHRS and YFSETQ. This CDR3 is CASSFSGQQETQYF. The CDR3, as DNA: TGCGCCAGCAGCTTCTCGGGACAGCAAGAGACCCAGTACTTC. Variable domain in full (rest from reference TRBV5-1 and TRBJ2-5): KAGVTQTPRYLIKTRGQQVTLSCSPISGHRSVSWYQQTPGQGLQFLFEYFSETQRNKGNFPGRFSGRQFSNSRSEMNVSTLELGDSALYLCASSFSGQQETQYFGPGTRLLVL.

J is TRBJ1-1 and V is TRBV4-1; D unresolved. Looked up from germline, CDR1 is MGHRA and CDR2 is YSYEKL. The V end lost 1 base, the J end lost 0 bases, and 9 bases lay between the germline ends. The CDR3 covers 15 residues. The CDR3 region is CASSQGITVNTEAFF. The CDR3 DNA reads as TGCGCCAGCAGCCAAGGGATAACAGTGAACACTGAAGCTTTCTTT.

Within the sample, this clone is medium-sized. V and J are TRBV25-1 and TRBJ2-2; 14 nucleotides agree with TRBD2. V shed 3 bases and J 7 bases; nucleotides not matched to a gene: 7. Germline CDR1 MGHDK, CDR2 SYGVNS. CDR3 size: 17 residues. DNA for the CDR3: TGTGCCAGCAGTGAGGGACTAGCGGGGGTTGGGGTCGGGGAGCTGTTTTTT. This gives the protein CASSEGLAGVGVGELFF.

The chain joins TRBV4-3 to TRBJ2-2; TRBD2 aligns across 13 bases. Germline V CDR1 and CDR2: LGHNA, YSLEER. This CDR3 has 16 amino acids. After removal of 1 base from V and 6 bases from J, the junction contained 2 bases not matched to a gene. The CDR3 region has the DNA TGCGCCAGCAGCCAAGCCACTAGCGGGGGGGCCGGGGAGCTGTTTTTT. Protein product: CASSQATSGGAGELFF.

A few counts support this clone. This chain joins TRBV9 and TRBJ1-2, with D possibly TRBD1 on 5 matching bases. The germline V gene has CDR1 SGDLS and CDR2 YYNGEE. V lost 0 bases to trimming and J lost 6 bases, with 15 bases between them. The CDR3 consists of 15 residues. The CDR3 DNA follows: TGTGCCAGCAGCGTAGCTACCCAAGGGACGGATGGCTACACCTTC. This encodes CASSVATQGTDGYTF.